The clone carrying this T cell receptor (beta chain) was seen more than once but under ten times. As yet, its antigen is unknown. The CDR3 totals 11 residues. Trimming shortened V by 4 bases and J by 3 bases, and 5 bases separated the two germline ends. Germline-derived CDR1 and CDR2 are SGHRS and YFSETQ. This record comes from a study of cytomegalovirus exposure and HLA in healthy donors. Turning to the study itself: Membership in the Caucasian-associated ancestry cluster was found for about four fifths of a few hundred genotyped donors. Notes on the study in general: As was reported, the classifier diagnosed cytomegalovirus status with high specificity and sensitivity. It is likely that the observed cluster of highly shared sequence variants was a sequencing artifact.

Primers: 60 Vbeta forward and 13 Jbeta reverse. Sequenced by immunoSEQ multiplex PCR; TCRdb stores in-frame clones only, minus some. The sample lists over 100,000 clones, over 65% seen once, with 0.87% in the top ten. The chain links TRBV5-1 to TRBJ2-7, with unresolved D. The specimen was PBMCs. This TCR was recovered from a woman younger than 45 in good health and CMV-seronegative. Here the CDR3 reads CASSINYEQYF. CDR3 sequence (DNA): TGCGCCAGCAGCATTAACTACGAGCAGTACTTC.